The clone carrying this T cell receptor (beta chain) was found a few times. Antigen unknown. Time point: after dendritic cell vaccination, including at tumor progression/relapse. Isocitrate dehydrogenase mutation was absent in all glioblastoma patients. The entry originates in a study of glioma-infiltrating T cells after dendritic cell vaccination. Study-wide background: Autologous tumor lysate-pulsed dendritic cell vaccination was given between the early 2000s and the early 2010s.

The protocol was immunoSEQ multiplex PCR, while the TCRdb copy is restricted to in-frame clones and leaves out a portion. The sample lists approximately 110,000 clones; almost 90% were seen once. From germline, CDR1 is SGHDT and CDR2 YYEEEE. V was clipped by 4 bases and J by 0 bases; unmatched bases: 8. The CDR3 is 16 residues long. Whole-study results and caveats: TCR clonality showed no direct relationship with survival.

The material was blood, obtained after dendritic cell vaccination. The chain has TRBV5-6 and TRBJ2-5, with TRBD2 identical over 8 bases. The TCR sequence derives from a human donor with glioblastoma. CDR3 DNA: TGTGCCAGCAGCGTTATAGCGGGGCGGTACCAAGAGACCCAGTACTTC. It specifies CASSVIAGRYQETQYF.